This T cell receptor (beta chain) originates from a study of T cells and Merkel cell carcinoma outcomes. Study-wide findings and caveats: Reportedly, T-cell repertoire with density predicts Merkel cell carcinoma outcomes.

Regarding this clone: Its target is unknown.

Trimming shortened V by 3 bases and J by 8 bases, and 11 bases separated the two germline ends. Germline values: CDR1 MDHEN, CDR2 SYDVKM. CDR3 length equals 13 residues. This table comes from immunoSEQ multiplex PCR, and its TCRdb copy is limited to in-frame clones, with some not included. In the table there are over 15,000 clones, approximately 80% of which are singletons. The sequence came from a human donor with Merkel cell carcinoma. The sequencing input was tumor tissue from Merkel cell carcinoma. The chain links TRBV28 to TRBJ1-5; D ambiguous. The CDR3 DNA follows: TGTGCCAGCAGTTTCGAGGGTCAGAAGCCCCAGCATTTT. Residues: CASSFEGQKPQHF. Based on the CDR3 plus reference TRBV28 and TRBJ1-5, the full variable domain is DVKVTQSSRYLVKRTGEKVFLECVQDMDHENMFWYRQDPGLGLRLIYFSYDVKMKEKGDIPEGYSVSREKKERFSLILESASTNQTSMYLCASSFEGQKPQHFGDGTRLSIL.